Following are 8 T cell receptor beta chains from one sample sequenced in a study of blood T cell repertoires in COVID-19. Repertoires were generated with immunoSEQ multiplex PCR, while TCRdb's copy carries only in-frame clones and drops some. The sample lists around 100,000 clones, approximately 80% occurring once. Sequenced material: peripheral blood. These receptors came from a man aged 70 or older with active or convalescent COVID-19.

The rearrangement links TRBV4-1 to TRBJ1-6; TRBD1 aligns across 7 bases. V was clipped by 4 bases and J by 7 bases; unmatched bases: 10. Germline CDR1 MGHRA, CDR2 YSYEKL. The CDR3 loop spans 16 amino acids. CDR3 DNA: TGCGCCAGCAGCCCCTTACCCGGGACAGAGAATTCACCCCTCCACTTT. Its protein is CASSPLPGTENSPLHF.

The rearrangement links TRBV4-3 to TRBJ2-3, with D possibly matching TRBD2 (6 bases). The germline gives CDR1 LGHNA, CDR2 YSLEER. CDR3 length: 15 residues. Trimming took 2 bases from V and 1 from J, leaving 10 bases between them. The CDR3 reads CASSQLAEGTDTQYF. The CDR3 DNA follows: TGCGCCAGCAGCCAATTAGCGGAGGGCACAGATACGCAGTATTTT.

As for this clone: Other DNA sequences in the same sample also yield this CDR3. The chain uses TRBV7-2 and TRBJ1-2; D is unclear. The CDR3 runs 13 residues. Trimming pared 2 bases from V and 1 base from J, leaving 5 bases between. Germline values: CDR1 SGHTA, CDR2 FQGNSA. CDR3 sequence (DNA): TGTGCCAGCAGCTTACGGGGTAACTATGGCTACACCTTC. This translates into CASSLRGNYGYTF.

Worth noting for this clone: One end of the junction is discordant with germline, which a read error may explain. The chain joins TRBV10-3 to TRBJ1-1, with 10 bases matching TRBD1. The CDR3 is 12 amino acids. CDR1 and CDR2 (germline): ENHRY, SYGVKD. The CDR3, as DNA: TGTGCCATCAGTGAGTCAGACAGGGGGCGAATCTTT. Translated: CAISESDRGRIF.

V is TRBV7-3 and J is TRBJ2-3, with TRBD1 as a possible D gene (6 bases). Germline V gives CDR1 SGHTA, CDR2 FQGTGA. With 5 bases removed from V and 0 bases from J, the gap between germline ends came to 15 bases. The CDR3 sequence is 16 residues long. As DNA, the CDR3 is TGTGCCAGCAGCCAGGGGTCAGGGCCTAGCACAGATACGCAGTATTTT. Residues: CASSQGSGPSTDTQYF.

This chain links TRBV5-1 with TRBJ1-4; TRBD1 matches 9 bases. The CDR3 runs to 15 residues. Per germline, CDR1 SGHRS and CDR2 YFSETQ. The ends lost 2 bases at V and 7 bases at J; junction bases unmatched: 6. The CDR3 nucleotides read TGCGCCAGCAGCTTACAGGGGGCGAGGAGTGAAAAACTGTTTTTT. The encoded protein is CASSLQGARSEKLFF. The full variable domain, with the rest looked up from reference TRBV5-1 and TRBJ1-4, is KAGVTQTPRYLIKTRGQQVTLSCSPISGHRSVSWYQQTPGQGLQFLFEYFSETQRNKGNFPGRFSGRQFSNSRSEMNVSTLELGDSALYLCASSLQGARSEKLFFGSGTQLSVL.

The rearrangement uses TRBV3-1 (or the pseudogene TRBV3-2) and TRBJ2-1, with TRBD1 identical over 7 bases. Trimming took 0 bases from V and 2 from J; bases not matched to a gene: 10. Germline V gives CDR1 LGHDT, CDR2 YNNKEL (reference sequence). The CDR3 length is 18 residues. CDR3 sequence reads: CASSQDLRFDRAYNEQFF. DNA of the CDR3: TGTGCCAGCAGCCAAGATCTAAGGTTCGACAGGGCCTACAATGAGCAGTTCTTC.

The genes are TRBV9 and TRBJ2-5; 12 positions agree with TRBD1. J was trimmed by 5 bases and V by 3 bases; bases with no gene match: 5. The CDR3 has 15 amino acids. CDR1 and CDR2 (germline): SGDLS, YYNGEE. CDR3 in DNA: TGTGCCAGCAGCGGGGGACAGGGGGCTTGGGAGACCCAGTACTTC. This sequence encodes CASSGGQGAWETQYF.